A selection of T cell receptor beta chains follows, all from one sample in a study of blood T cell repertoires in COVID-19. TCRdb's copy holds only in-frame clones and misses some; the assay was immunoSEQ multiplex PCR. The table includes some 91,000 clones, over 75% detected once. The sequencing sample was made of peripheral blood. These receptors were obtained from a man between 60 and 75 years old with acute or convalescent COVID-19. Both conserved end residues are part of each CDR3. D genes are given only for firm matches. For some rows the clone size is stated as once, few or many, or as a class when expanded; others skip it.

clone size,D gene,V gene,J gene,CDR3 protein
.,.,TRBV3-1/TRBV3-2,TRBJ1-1,CASSRGGNTEAFF
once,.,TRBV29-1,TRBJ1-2,CSVEGGASTFGYTF
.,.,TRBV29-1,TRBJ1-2,CSELKFPTGAANYGYTF
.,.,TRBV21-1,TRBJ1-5,CASYLGGRSNQPQHF
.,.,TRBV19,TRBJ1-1,CASSIPPFTEAFF
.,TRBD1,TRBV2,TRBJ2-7,CASGTGGESEQYF
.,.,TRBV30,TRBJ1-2,CAWSVQVPSYGYTF
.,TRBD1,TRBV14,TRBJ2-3,CASSHVRQGGTDTQYF
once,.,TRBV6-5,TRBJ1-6,CASSPAQGKHSPLHF
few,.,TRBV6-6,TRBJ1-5,CASRGGEGYQPQHF
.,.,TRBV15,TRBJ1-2,CATSRDSPRLGYTF
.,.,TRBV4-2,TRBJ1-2,CASSQDPSFGAGYGYTF
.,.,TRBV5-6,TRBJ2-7,CASSPRHLLYEQYF
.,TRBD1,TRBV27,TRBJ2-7,CASSLATGGPYEQYF
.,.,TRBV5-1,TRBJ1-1,CASSSSLTENTEAFF
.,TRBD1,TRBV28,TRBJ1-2,CASSRTGAYGYTF
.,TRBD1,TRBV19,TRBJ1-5,CASSLPDRGGNQPQHF
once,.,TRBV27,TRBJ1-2,CASSQKGTAGGYTF
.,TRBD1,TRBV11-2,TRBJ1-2,CASSPTTGGDYGYTF
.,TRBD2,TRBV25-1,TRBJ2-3,CASSEYPSGGTDTQYF
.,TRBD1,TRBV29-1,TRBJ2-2,CSAMGQGDTGELFF
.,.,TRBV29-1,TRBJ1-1,CSARTLSGGAFF
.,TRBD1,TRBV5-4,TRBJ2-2,CASSLEFGTGPNTGELFF
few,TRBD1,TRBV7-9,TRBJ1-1,CASSLMTGALNTEAFF
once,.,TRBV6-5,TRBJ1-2,CASSYNSEGEDYGYTF
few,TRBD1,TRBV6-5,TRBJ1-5,CASSSQGGVQPQHF
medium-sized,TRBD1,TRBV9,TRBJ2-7,CASSEGQGWAYEQYF
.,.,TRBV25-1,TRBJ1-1,CASSGGRAAFF
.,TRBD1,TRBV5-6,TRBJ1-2,CASSSRDRGDYGYTF
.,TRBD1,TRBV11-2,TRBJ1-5,CASRSGQSGIEPQHF
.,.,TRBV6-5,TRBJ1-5,CASRSQDKATQPQHF
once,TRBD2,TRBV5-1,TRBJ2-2,CASSGGETGELFF
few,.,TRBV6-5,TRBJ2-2,CASHIQGTGTGELFF
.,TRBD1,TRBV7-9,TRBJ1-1,CASSFRTGRSTEAFF
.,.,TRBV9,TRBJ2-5,CASSTQGSLKETQYF
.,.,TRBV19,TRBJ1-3,CASSISRLTGDTIYF
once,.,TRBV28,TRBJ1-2,CASSLPQAGRYTF
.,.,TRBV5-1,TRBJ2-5,CASSFREGRTQYF
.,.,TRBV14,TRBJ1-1,CASSQWGGTEAFF
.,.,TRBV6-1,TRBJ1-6,CASSERVRDNNSPLHF
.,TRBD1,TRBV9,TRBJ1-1,CASSIRTGATEAFF
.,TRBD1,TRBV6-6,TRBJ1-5,CASSYTGQASNQPQHF
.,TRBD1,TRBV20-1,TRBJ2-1,CSASDWDSSNEQFF